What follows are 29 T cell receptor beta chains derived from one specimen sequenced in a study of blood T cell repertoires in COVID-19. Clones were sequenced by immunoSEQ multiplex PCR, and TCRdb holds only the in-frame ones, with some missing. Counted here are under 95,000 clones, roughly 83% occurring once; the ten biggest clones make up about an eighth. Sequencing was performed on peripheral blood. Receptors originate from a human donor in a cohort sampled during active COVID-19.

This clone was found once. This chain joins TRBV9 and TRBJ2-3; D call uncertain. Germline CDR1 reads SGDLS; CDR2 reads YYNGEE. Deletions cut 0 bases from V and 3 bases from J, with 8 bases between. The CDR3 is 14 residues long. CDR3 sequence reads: CASSVGESTDTQYF. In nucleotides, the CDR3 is TGTGCCAGCAGCGTAGGCGAGAGTACAGATACGCAGTATTTT.

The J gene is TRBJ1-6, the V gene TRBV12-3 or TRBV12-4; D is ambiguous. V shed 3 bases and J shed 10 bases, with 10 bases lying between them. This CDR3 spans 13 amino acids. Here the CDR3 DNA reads TGTGCCAGCAGTTTTGAGGGAATCTCACCCCTCCACTTT. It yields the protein CASSFEGISPLHF.

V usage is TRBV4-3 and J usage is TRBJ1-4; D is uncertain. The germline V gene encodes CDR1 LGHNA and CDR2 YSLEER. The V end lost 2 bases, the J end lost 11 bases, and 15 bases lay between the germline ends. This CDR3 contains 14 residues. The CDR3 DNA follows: TGCGCCAGCAGCCAATCGGGGAATGGGCTTAAACTGTTTTTT. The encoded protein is CASSQSGNGLKLFF.

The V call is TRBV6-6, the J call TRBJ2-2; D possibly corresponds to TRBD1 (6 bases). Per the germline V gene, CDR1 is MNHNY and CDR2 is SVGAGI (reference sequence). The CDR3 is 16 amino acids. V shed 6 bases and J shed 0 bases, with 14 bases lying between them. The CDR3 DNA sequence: TGTGCCAGCAGATTGGGACATCGAGCGAACACCGGGGAGCTGTTTTTT. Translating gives CASRLGHRANTGELFF.

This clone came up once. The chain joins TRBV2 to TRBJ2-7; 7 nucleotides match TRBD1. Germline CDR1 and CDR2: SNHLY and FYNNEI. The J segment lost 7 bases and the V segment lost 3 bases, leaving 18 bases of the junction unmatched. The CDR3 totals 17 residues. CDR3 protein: CASSEWPRTTGHGEQYF. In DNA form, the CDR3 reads TGTGCCAGCAGTGAGTGGCCGCGCACGACAGGGCACGGGGAGCAGTACTTC.

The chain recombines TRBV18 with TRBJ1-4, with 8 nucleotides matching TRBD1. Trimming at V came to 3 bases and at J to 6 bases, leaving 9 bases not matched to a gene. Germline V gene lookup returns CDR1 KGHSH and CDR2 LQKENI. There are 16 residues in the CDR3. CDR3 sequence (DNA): TGTGCCAGCTCACCGAACAGGGGGGCCCGAGATGAAAAACTGTTTTTT. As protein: CASSPNRGARDEKLFF.

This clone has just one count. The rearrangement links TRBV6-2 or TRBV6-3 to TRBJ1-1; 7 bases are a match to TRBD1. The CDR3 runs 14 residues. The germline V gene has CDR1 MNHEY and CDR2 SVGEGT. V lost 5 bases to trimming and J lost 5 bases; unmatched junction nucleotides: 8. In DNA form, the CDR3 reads TGTGCCAGCAGTCCAGACGTACAGGGGACTGAAGCTTTCTTT. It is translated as CASSPDVQGTEAFF.

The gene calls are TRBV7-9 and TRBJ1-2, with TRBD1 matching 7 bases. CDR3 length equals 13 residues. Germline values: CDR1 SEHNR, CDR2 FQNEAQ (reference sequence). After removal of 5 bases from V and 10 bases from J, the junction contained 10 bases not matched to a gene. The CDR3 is CASSPGQPPSYTF. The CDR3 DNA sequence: TGTGCCAGCAGCCCGGGACAGCCTCCTTCCTACACCTTC.

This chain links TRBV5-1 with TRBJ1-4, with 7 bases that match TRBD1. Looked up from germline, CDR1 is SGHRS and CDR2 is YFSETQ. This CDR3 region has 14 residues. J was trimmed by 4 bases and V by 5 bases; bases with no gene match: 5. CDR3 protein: CASSRTGFNEKLFF. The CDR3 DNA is TGCGCCAGCAGTAGGACAGGCTTTAATGAAAAACTGTTTTTT.

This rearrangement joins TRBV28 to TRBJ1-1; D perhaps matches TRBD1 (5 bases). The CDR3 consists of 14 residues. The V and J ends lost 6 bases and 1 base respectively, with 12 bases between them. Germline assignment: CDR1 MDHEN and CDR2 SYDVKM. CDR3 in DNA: TGTGCCAGCAGAAACCCAACAGGGAACACTGAAGCTTTCTTT. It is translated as CASRNPTGNTEAFF.

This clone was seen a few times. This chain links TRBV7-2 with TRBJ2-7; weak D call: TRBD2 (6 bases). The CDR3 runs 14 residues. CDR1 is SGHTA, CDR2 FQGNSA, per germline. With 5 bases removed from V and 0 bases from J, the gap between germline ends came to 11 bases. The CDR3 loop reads CASSTRGGSYEQYF. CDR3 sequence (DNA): TGTGCCAGCAGCACCCGGGGAGGCTCCTACGAGCAGTACTTC. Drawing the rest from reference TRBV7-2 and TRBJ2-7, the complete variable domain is GAGVSQSPSNKVTEKGKDVELRCDPISGHTALYWYRQSLGQGLEFLIYFQGNSAPDKSGLPSDRFSAERTGGSVSTLTIQRTQQEDSAVYLCASSTRGGSYEQYFGPGTRLTVT.

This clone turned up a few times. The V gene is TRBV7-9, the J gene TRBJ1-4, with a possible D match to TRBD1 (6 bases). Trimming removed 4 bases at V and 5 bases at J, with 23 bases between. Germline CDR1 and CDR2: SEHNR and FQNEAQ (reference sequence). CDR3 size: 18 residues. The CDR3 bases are TGTGCCAGCAGCTCTACCGTCAGCAGGGGAAACCAGAATGAAAAACTGTTTTTT. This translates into CASSSTVSRGNQNEKLFF.

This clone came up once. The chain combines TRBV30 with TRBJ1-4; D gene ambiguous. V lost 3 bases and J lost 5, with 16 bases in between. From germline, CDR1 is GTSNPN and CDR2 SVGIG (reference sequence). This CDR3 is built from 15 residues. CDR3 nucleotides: TGTGCCTGGAGGTATTCGAGGACTTTAAATGAAAAACTGTTTTTT. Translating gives CAWRYSRTLNEKLFF. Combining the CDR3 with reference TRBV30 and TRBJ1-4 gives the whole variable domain SQTIHQWPATLVQPVGSPLSLECTVEGTSNPNLYWYRQAAGRGLQLLFYSVGIGQISSEVPQNLSASRPQDRQFILSSKKLLLSDSGFYLCAWRYSRTLNEKLFFGSGTQLSVL.

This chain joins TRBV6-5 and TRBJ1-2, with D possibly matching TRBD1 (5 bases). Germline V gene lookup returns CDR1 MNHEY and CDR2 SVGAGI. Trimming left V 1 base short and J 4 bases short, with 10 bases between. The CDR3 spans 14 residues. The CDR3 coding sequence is TGTGCCAGCAGTTACTTATCCGGGGGCTATGGCTACACCTTC. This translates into CASSYLSGGYGYTF.

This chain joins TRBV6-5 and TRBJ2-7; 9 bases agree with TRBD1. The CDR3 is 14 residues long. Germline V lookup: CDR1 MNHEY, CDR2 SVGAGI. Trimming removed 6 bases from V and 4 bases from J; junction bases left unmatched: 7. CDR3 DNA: TGTGCCAGCAGCCTGACAGGGGGGGAGTACGAGCAGTACTTC. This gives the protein CASSLTGGEYEQYF.

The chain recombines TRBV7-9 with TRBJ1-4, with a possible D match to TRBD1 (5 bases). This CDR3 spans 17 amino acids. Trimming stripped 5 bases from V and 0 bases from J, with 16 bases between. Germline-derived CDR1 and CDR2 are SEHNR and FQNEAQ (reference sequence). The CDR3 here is CASSRLGGSTTNEKLFF. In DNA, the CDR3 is TGTGCCAGCAGCCGCCTTGGGGGGAGTACAACTAATGAAAAACTGTTTTTT.

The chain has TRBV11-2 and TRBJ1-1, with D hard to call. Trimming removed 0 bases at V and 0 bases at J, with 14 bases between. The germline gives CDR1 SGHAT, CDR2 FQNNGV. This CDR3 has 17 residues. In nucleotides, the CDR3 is TGTGCCAGCAGCTTAGATCAAGCACACTACTTGAACACTGAAGCTTTCTTT. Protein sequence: CASSLDQAHYLNTEAFF.

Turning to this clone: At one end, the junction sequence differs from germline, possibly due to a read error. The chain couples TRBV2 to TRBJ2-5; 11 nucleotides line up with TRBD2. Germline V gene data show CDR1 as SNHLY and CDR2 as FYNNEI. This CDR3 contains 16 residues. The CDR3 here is CASRNSGGAFESLRDF. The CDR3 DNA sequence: TGTGCCAGCAGAAATAGCGGGGGGGCCTTCGAGTCTCTTAGAGACTTC.

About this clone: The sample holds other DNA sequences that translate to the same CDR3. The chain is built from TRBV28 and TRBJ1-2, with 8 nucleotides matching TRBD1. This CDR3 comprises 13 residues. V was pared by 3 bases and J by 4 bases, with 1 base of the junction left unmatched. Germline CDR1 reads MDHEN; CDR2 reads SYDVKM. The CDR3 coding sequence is TGTGCCAGCAGTTTGGGGACAGGCTATGGCTACACCTTC. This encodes CASSLGTGYGYTF.

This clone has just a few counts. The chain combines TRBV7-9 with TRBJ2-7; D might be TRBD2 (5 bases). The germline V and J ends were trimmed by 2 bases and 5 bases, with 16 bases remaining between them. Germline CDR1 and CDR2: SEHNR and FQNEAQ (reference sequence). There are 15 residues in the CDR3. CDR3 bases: TGTGCCAGCAGCTTAACCGGGATCCCCGGGGACGAGCAGTACTTC. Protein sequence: CASSLTGIPGDEQYF.

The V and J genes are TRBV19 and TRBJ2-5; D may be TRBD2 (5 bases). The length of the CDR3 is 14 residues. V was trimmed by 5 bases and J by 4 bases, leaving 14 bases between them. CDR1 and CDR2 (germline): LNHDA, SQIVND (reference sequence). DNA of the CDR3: TGTGCCAGTAGTTCCGGGAAATTGCGAGAGACCCAGTACTTC. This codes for CASSSGKLRETQYF.

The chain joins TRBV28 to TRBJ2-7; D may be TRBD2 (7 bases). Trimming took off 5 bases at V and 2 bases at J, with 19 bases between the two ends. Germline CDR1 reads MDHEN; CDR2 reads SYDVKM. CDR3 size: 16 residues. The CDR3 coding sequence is TGTGCCAGCAGTCCCCCCTTAGGGGGAGGGCCCTACGAGCAGTACTTC. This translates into CASSPPLGGGPYEQYF.

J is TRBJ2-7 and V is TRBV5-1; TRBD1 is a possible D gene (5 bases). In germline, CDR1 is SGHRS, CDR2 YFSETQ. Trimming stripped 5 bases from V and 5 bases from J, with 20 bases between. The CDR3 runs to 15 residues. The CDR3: CASRWVGTGVDEQYF. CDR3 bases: TGCGCCAGCAGGTGGGTTGGAACAGGCGTCGACGAGCAGTACTTC.

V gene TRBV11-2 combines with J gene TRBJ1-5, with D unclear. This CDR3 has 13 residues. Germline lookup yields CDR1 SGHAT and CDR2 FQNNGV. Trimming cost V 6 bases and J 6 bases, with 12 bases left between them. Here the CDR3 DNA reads TGTGCCAGCAGATCGGTTAAGTCTCAGCCCCAGCATTTT. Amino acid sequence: CASRSVKSQPQHF.

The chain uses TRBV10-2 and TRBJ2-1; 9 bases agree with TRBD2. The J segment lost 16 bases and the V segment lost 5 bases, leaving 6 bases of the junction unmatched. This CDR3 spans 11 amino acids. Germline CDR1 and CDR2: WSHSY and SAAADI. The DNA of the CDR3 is TGCGCCAGCAGTAGGCTAGCGGGGACTTTCTTC. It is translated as CASSRLAGTFF.

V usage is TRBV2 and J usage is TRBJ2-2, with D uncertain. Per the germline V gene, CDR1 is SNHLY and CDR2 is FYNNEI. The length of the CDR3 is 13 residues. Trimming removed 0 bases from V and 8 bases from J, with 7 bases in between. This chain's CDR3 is CASSEAVGGELFF. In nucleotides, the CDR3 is TGTGCCAGCAGTGAAGCGGTCGGGGGGGAGCTGTTTTTT.

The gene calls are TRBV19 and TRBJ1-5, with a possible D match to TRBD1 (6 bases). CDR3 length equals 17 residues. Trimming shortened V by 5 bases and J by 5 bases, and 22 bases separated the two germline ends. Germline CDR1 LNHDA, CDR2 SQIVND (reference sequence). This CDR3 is CASSLSLGEGDDQPQHF. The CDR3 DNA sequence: TGTGCCAGTAGTCTTAGCTTGGGAGAGGGGGACGATCAGCCCCAGCATTTT.

In DNA, the CDR3 is TGTGCCAGCAGCTTGTCGGCAGGGCTGTACAATGAGCAGTTCTTC. Translated: CASSLSAGLYNEQFF. This sequence joins TRBV5-8 and TRBJ2-1, with a possible D match to TRBD1 (5 bases). The length of the CDR3 is 15 residues. Germline CDR1 is SGHTS and CDR2 is YDEGEE. V was pared by 1 base and J by 4 bases, with 12 bases between.

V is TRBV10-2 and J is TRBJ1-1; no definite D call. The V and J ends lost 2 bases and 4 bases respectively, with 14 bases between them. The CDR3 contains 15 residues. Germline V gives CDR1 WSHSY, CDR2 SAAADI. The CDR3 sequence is CASSELKGAGTEAFF. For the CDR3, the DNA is TGCGCCAGCAGTGAGCTGAAGGGCGCGGGCACTGAAGCTTTCTTT.